The 29 T cell receptor beta chains below all came from one sample that was sequenced in a study of shared clonotypes between healthy human individuals. Generated by immunoSEQ multiplex PCR, the TCRdb table keeps only in-frame clones and is missing some. The sample lists roughly 2.4 million clones, around 95% occurring once. The sequenced sample was naive CD4+ T cells sorted from blood. Sample subset: CD45RA+ positively selected. Every receptor here comes from a man aged 18 to 35 in good health.

This clone was seen just once. The sample has other DNA sequences that encode this CDR3 too. The chain employs TRBV11-3 and TRBJ2-1; TRBD1 is a possible D gene (6 bases). Germline V gene sequence: CDR1 SGHNT, CDR2 YENEEA. Deletions cut 5 bases from V and 7 bases from J, with 9 bases between. The length of the CDR3 is 12 residues. For the CDR3, the DNA is TGTGCCAGCAGCCTACAGGGAAATGAGCAGTTCTTC. Protein: CASSLQGNEQFF.

The J gene is TRBJ1-6, the V gene TRBV25-1; perhaps TRBD1 as D (5 bases). V lost 5 bases and J 12 bases, leaving 17 bases between the germline ends. Germline assignment: CDR1 MGHDK and CDR2 SYGVNS. This CDR3 has 14 amino acids. As DNA, the CDR3 is TGTGCCAGCAGTCTAGGTGGGGCCGGGGAACCCCTCCACTTT. Translated: CASSLGGAGEPLHF.

The rearrangement links TRBV5-1 to TRBJ1-1; D unresolved. Trimming stripped 4 bases from V and 4 bases from J, with 14 bases between. The germline V gene has CDR1 SGHRS and CDR2 YFSETQ. The CDR3 spans 14 residues. CDR3 sequence reads: CASSVIYQGTEAFF. The CDR3 DNA sequence: TGCGCCAGCAGCGTAATATACCAAGGCACTGAAGCTTTCTTT.

The chain links TRBV6-1 to TRBJ1-1; 7 bases are shared with TRBD1. Germline V lookup: CDR1 MNHNS, CDR2 SASEGT. V shed 3 bases, J shed 1 base, and the junction held 5 bases outside the gene matches. CDR3 length equals 15 residues. CDR3 nucleotides: TGTGCCAGCAGTGACACAGGGGCCGGGAACACTGAAGCTTTCTTT. Translated, it gives CASSDTGAGNTEAFF.

The chain links TRBV4-2 to TRBJ2-7; D is undetermined. Trimming cost V 4 bases and J 4 bases, with 11 bases left between them. The germline CDR1 and CDR2 sequences are LGHNA and YNFKEQ. The CDR3 loop spans 13 amino acids. CDR3 in DNA: TGTGCCAGCAGCCCTGAGGTCGGGTACGAGCAGTACTTC. It yields the protein CASSPEVGYEQYF.

The chain carries TRBV5-1 and TRBJ2-3; D remains ambiguous. Trimming cost V 4 bases and J 1 base, with 13 bases left between them. The germline CDR1 and CDR2 sequences are SGHRS and YFSETQ. This CDR3 is 15 amino acids long. The CDR3 protein is CASSVSFGGTDTQYF. The CDR3 nucleotides are TGCGCCAGCAGCGTGAGCTTTGGGGGCACAGATACGCAGTATTTT.

The rearrangement links TRBV7-2 to TRBJ2-7, with 10 bases aligning to TRBD2. The V and J ends lost 5 bases and 5 bases, in that order; junction bases with no gene match: 12. Germline loops: CDR1 SGHTA, CDR2 FQGNSA. The CDR3 has 16 residues. The CDR3 loop reads CASSTAGLAGVHEQYF. The CDR3 coding sequence is TGTGCCAGCAGCACCGCGGGGCTAGCGGGAGTCCACGAGCAGTACTTC.

J is TRBJ1-1 and V is TRBV29-1; 7 bases align to TRBD1. Germline V gene lookup returns CDR1 SQVTM and CDR2 ANQGSEA. CDR3 size: 12 residues. Unmatched junction bases numbered 6, after V lost 5 bases and J lost 6 bases. In nucleotides, the CDR3 is TGCAGCGTTCGACAGGGTGTTGCTGAAGCTTTCTTT. Translating it yields CSVRQGVAEAFF.

This clone turned up a few times. Distinct nucleotide sequences in the sample also encode this CDR3. V and J are TRBV6-5 and TRBJ1-2, with a weak D call TRBD1 (6 bases). The V gene lost 5 bases and the J gene lost 8 bases, with 9 bases spanning the gap. The CDR3 contains 11 residues. Germline loops: CDR1 MNHEY, CDR2 SVGAGI. CDR3 region: CASSTGSGYTF. DNA for the CDR3: TGTGCCAGCAGTACAGGGAGCGGCTACACCTTC.

The gene calls are TRBV6-5 and TRBJ2-3; 8 bases are a match to TRBD2. CDR1 and CDR2 (germline): MNHEY, SVGAGI. The CDR3 runs 14 residues. V gave up 5 bases and J gave up 6 bases; unmatched junction bases: 7. In nucleotides, the CDR3 is TGTGCCAGCAGTCGCGGGGGGATCGTGGATACGCAGTATTTT. The encoded protein is CASSRGGIVDTQYF.

This clone came up once. The rearrangement links TRBV5-1 to TRBJ2-5, with 10 positions matching TRBD2. V dropped 4 bases and J dropped 1; count of bases not matched to a gene: 10. Germline lookup yields CDR1 SGHRS and CDR2 YFSETQ. The CDR3 has 17 amino acids. CDR3 bases: TGCGCCAGCAGCCCGTACCCTAGCGGGGGCCTCCAAGAGACCCAGTACTTC. Translation gives CASSPYPSGGLQETQYF.

J is TRBJ2-1 and V is TRBV27, with 8 bases matching TRBD1. Germline CDR1 is MNHEY and CDR2 is SMNVEV (reference sequence). The length of the CDR3 is 16 residues. Trimming at V came to 5 bases and at J to 0 bases, leaving 6 bases not matched to a gene. The CDR3 loop is CASSRYRGSSYNEQFF. As DNA, the CDR3 is TGTGCCAGCAGTAGATACAGGGGGAGCTCCTACAATGAGCAGTTCTTC.

The V and J genes are TRBV11-2 and TRBJ2-1; no clear D gene. Germline values: CDR1 SGHAT, CDR2 FQNNGV. The ends were cut back, 3 bases at V and 7 bases at J, with 10 bases in the middle. CDR3 length: 13 amino acids. CDR3 protein: CASSFRARNEQFF. DNA for the CDR3: TGTGCCAGCAGCTTCCGGGCCAGAAATGAGCAGTTCTTC.

The chain recombines TRBV10-3 with TRBJ2-6; D unclear. From germline, CDR1 is ENHRY and CDR2 SYGVKD. Trimming pared 8 bases from V and 1 base from J, leaving 6 bases between. The CDR3 sequence is 13 residues long. The CDR3 DNA reads as TGTGCCATCCTCCTTTCTGGGGCCAACGTCCTGACTTTC. Translating it yields CAILLSGANVLTF.

The chain is built from TRBV29-1 and TRBJ2-1, with TRBD1 identical over 7 bases. The CDR3 is made up of 14 amino acids. The germline gives CDR1 SQVTM, CDR2 ANQGSEA. J lost 9 bases, V lost 7 bases, and 15 bases had no gene match. CDR3: CSAASETGPSEQFF. The CDR3 region has the DNA TGCAGCGCTGCTAGTGAGACAGGGCCCAGTGAGCAGTTCTTC.

On this clone: This CDR3 is also generated by other DNA sequences in the sample. The V and J genes are TRBV5-4 and TRBJ1-1; 8 bases agree with TRBD1. V gave up 4 bases and J gave up 4 bases; unmatched junction bases: 6. Germline CDR1 reads SGHNT; CDR2 reads YYREEE (reference sequence). This CDR3 is built from 14 residues. CDR3 nucleotide sequence: TGTGCCAGCAGCCCTCCGGACAGGGTCACTGAAGCTTTCTTT. Its protein product is CASSPPDRVTEAFF. Drawing the rest from reference TRBV5-4 and TRBJ1-1, the complete variable domain is ETGVTQSPTHLIKTRGQQVTLRCSSQSGHNTVSWYQQALGQGPQFIFQYYREEENGRGNFPPRFSGLQFPNYSSELNVNALELDDSALYLCASSPPDRVTEAFFGQGTRLTVV.

This chain links TRBV10-3 with TRBJ2-5, with a tentative D call TRBD1 (6 bases). Trimming cost V 6 bases and J 4 bases, with 9 bases left between them. There are 12 residues in the CDR3. The V gene's germline CDR1 is ENHRY and CDR2 SYGVKD. The CDR3 DNA reads TGTGCCATCAGAGGGACATCAGAGACCCAGTACTTC. It codes for CAIRGTSETQYF.

The rearrangement joins TRBV11-3 to TRBJ1-1; no clear D. V dropped 4 bases and J dropped 2 bases, with 2 bases sitting between them. The CDR3 runs 11 residues. CDR1 is SGHNT and CDR2 is YENEEA in the germline V gene. CDR3 sequence: CASSSNTEAFF. The CDR3 nucleotides read TGTGCCAGCAGCTCCAACACTGAAGCTTTCTTT.

The chain links TRBV4-1 to TRBJ2-2; 11 nucleotides align to TRBD2. The CDR3 consists of 19 residues. V shed 1 base, J shed 5 bases, and the junction held 12 bases outside the gene matches. Germline V gene sequence: CDR1 MGHRA, CDR2 YSYEKL. CDR3 DNA sequence: TGCGCCAGCAGCCAAGGCAAACTCGGACTAGCGGGTGATACCGGGGAGCTGTTTTTT. It yields the protein CASSQGKLGLAGDTGELFF.

The chain couples TRBV6-5 to TRBJ1-2, with 7 bases that match TRBD1. There are 13 residues in the CDR3. Germline V gives CDR1 MNHEY, CDR2 SVGAGI. Unmatched junction bases numbered 10, after V lost 7 bases and J lost 8 bases. CDR3 sequence reads: CASTKTGVEGYTF. CDR3 in DNA: TGTGCCAGCACCAAAACAGGGGTTGAAGGCTACACCTTC.

This rearrangement joins TRBV7-9 to TRBJ2-7; no firm D call. The germline V gene encodes CDR1 SEHNR and CDR2 FQNEAQ (reference sequence). This CDR3 spans 12 amino acids. Trimming took off 5 bases at V and 7 bases at J, with 12 bases between the two ends. The CDR3 sequence is CASSLHLEEQYF. Here the CDR3 DNA reads TGTGCCAGCAGCCTACATCTGGAGGAGCAGTACTTC.

This clone has just a few counts. Other DNA sequences from this sample encode an identical CDR3 as well. This chain links TRBV5-1 with TRBJ1-1; D is unclear. The CDR3 spans 13 residues. V lost 0 bases to trimming and J lost 1 base, with 4 bases between them. CDR1 and CDR2 (germline): SGHRS, YFSETQ. CDR3 in amino acids: CASSLERNTEAFF. The CDR3 nucleotides read TGCGCCAGCAGCTTGGAACGGAACACTGAAGCTTTCTTT. Drawing the rest from reference TRBV5-1 and TRBJ1-1, the complete variable domain is KAGVTQTPRYLIKTRGQQVTLSCSPISGHRSVSWYQQTPGQGLQFLFEYFSETQRNKGNFPGRFSGRQFSNSRSEMNVSTLELGDSALYLCASSLERNTEAFFGQGTRLTVV.

This clone came up once. The junction departs from the called germline gene at one end, perhaps through a read error. V is TRBV5-6 and J is TRBJ2-1; possible D gene TRBD2, 5 bases. The CDR3 is 12 residues long. Germline lookup yields CDR1 SGHDT and CDR2 YYEEEE. The CDR3 DNA follows: TGTGCCAGCAGCTTGGAAGCTAGCCCTCAACTCTTC. It codes for CASSLEASPQLF.

This chain connects TRBV6-1 to TRBJ1-2, with 10 nucleotides matching TRBD1. Looked up from germline, CDR1 is MNHNS and CDR2 is SASEGT. V lost 3 bases to trimming and J lost 4 bases; unmatched junction nucleotides: 11. This CDR3 has 17 residues. CDR3 in DNA: TGTGCCAGCAGTGAGCGGGGACAGGGGCTTGGGGGCTATGGCTACACCTTC. It is translated as CASSERGQGLGGYGYTF.

The chain combines TRBV11-2 with TRBJ1-1; 8 nucleotides align to TRBD1. Trimming removed 5 bases from V and 3 bases from J; junction bases left unmatched: 8. In germline, CDR1 is SGHAT, CDR2 FQNNGV. The CDR3 loop spans 15 amino acids. The CDR3 region has the DNA TGTGCCAGCAGCCGCCGGGACAGGTGGGACACTGAAGCTTTCTTT. Amino acid sequence: CASSRRDRWDTEAFF.

The rearrangement joins TRBV11-2 to TRBJ2-3; 7 nucleotides align to TRBD2. The V and J ends lost 2 bases and 1 base, in that order; junction bases with no gene match: 9. The CDR3 contains 17 residues. Germline V CDR1 and CDR2: SGHAT, FQNNGV. CDR3 in amino acids: CASSLKQVSGGTDTQYF. DNA of the CDR3: TGTGCCAGCAGCTTAAAGCAAGTGAGCGGGGGCACAGATACGCAGTATTTT. The whole variable domain, remainder taken from reference TRBV11-2 and TRBJ2-3, is EAGVAQSPRYKIIEKRQSVAFWCNPISGHATLYWYQQILGQGPKLLIQFQNNGVVDDSQLPKDRFSAERLKGVDSTLKIQPAKLEDSAVYLCASSLKQVSGGTDTQYFGPGTRLTVL.

The rearrangement uses TRBV25-1 and TRBJ2-5; a weak D match, TRBD2 (6 bases). V dropped 5 bases and J dropped 2 bases, with 15 bases sitting between them. This CDR3 has 15 amino acids. Germline V CDR1 and CDR2: MGHDK, SYGVNS. The CDR3 loop is CASSKLGGEQETQYF. CDR3 nucleotides: TGTGCCAGCAGTAAACTGGGCGGGGAGCAAGAGACCCAGTACTTC.

On this clone: Other nucleotide sequences in the sample specify the same CDR3. This sequence joins TRBV6-5 and TRBJ1-4; TRBD1 is a possible D gene (5 bases). Germline CDR1 MNHEY, CDR2 SVGAGI. The CDR3 spans 14 residues. V gave up 0 bases and J gave up 4 bases, with 6 bases separating them. Written as DNA, the CDR3 is TGTGCCAGCAGTTACTCGGGACTTAATGAAAAACTGTTTTTT. Its protein product is CASSYSGLNEKLFF.

The chain is built from TRBV5-6 and TRBJ1-5; 8 bases match TRBD1. The CDR3 extends over 15 amino acids. In germline, CDR1 is SGHDT, CDR2 YYEEEE. V dropped 5 bases and J dropped 3; count of bases not matched to a gene: 7. CDR3: CASRLQGAFNQPQHF. CDR3 coding DNA: TGTGCCAGCAGACTCCAGGGGGCTTTCAATCAGCCCCAGCATTTT.